A single sample gave rise to the 24 T cell receptor beta chains below, sequenced in a study of cytomegalovirus exposure and HLA in healthy donors. The primer mix had 60 Vbeta and 13 Jbeta primers. Clones were sequenced by immunoSEQ multiplex PCR, and TCRdb holds only the in-frame ones, with some missing. Of about 130,000 clones detected, around 84% appear once; the ten largest clones hold under 3.5%. Sequencing was done on a sample of PBMCs. Receptors were obtained from a man aged 50-60 years in good health and CMV-seronegative.

The chain carries TRBV30 and TRBJ2-5, with D tentatively TRBD2 (5 bases). The germline V and J ends were trimmed by 0 bases and 7 bases, with 15 bases remaining between them. Germline loops: CDR1 GTSNPN, CDR2 SVGIG (reference sequence). The CDR3 is 14 residues long. The CDR3 protein is CAWSVSSLLGTQYF. The DNA of the CDR3 is TGTGCCTGGAGTGTATCTAGCTTATTGGGGACCCAGTACTTC.

V is TRBV30 and J is TRBJ2-7; 11 bases match TRBD1. The CDR3 has 14 residues. The germline CDR1 and CDR2 sequences are GTSNPN and SVGIG (reference sequence). V shed 5 bases and J 2 bases; nucleotides not matched to a gene: 5. The CDR3 nucleotides read TGTGCCTGGGGGACAGGGGGTTTTCCCTACGAGCAGTACTTC. This codes for CAWGTGGFPYEQYF. Full variable domain (missing parts from reference TRBV30 and TRBJ2-7): SQTIHQWPATLVQPVGSPLSLECTVEGTSNPNLYWYRQAAGRGLQLLFYSVGIGQISSEVPQNLSASRPQDRQFILSSKKLLLSDSGFYLCAWGTGGFPYEQYFGPGTRLTVT.

The V and J genes are TRBV9 and TRBJ2-1; perhaps TRBD1 as D (5 bases). This CDR3 spans 17 amino acids. The V end lost 0 bases, the J end lost 4 bases, and 17 bases lay between the germline ends. The V gene's germline CDR1 is SGDLS and CDR2 YYNGEE. CDR3 nucleotide sequence: TGTGCCAGCAGCGTAGCCCCAGACAGCTCCTCATACAATGAGCAGTTCTTC. Translated, it gives CASSVAPDSSSYNEQFF.

CDR3 residues: CASSAGTGGETQYF. CDR3 sequence (DNA): TGTGCCAGCAGTGCTGGAACGGGCGGGGAGACCCAGTACTTC. V gene TRBV2 combines with J gene TRBJ2-5; possibly TRBD2 for D (5 bases). The length of the CDR3 is 14 residues. Trimming cost V 4 bases and J 5 bases, with 14 bases left between them. Per the germline V gene, CDR1 is SNHLY and CDR2 is FYNNEI.

The V gene is TRBV6-5, the J gene TRBJ1-5, with 7 bases fitting TRBD1. Germline lookup yields CDR1 MNHEY and CDR2 SVGAGI. CDR3 length: 15 residues. V was clipped by 5 bases and J by 1 base; unmatched bases: 5. The CDR3 sequence is CASSNTGESNQPQHF. In DNA form, the CDR3 reads TGTGCCAGCAGTAATACAGGGGAGAGCAATCAGCCCCAGCATTTT.

This chain connects TRBV7-9 to TRBJ1-2, with D possibly matching TRBD1 (6 bases). V was clipped by 5 bases and J by 4 bases, with 20 bases between them. Germline V gives CDR1 SEHNR, CDR2 FQNEAQ (reference sequence). The CDR3 has 16 residues. The CDR3, as DNA: TGTGCCAGCAGCATAGATCAGGGGCGCGGAGGCTATGGCTACACCTTC. Protein product: CASSIDQGRGGYGYTF. Drawing the rest from reference TRBV7-9 and TRBJ1-2, the complete variable domain is DTGVSQNPRHKITKRGQNVTFRCDPISEHNRLYWYRQTLGQGPEFLTYFQNEAQLEKSRLLSDRFSAERPKGSFSTLEIQRTEQGDSAMYLCASSIDQGRGGYGYTFGSGTRLTVV.

CDR3 amino acids: CASVRAKMHYGYTF. The CDR3 coding sequence is TGTGCCAGCGTTCGTGCTAAGATGCACTATGGCTACACCTTC. The chain links TRBV6-1 to TRBJ1-2; no clear D. Germline lookup yields CDR1 MNHNS and CDR2 SASEGT. There are 14 residues in the CDR3. V dropped 8 bases and J dropped 3 bases, with 16 bases sitting between them.

The chain joins TRBV7-2 to TRBJ2-7; 8 nucleotides align to TRBD2. V trimming: 3 bases; J trimming: 3 bases; junction bases outside the gene matches: 7. The CDR3 has 15 residues. The germline V gene has CDR1 SGHTA and CDR2 FQGNSA. The CDR3 region has the DNA TGTGCCAGCAGCTTCGGGCGGGGGGTAATCTACGAGCAGTACTTC. Translation: CASSFGRGVIYEQYF.

The gene calls are TRBV4-2 and TRBJ2-5; 9 bases are shared with TRBD2. The V gene end was trimmed by 4 bases and the J gene end by 6 bases; junction bases not matched to a gene: 12. The CDR3 contains 16 residues. Per the germline V gene, CDR1 is LGHNA and CDR2 is YNFKEQ. CDR3 in amino acids: CASSPEGTSSTKTQYF. The CDR3 coding sequence is TGTGCCAGCAGCCCAGAAGGGACTAGCTCGACGAAGACCCAGTACTTC.

The chain joins TRBV6-5 to TRBJ1-6; D remains unclear. V lost 8 bases and J lost 1, with 9 bases in between. The CDR3 covers 14 residues. The germline CDR1 and CDR2 sequences are MNHEY and SVGAGI. The CDR3 here is CASLSASYNSPLHF. The DNA for the CDR3 is TGTGCCAGCCTCAGTGCTTCCTATAATTCACCCCTCCACTTT.

The rearrangement links TRBV10-3 to TRBJ2-7, with 7 bases matching TRBD2. Germline V gene sequence: CDR1 ENHRY, CDR2 SYGVKD. The CDR3 consists of 15 residues. V shed 8 bases and J 7 bases; nucleotides not matched to a gene: 17. The CDR3: CAIRPLAGGSGEQYF. CDR3 DNA sequence: TGTGCCATCCGGCCCTTAGCGGGCGGCTCGGGAGAGCAGTACTTC.

The chain links TRBV7-2 to TRBJ2-5, with D perhaps TRBD1 (6 bases). The J call is in doubt because the DNA end fits TRBJ2-7 better. The CDR3 consists of 14 residues. Germline-derived CDR1 and CDR2 are SGHTA and FQGNSA. The CDR3, as DNA: TGTGCCAGCAGCTTAGTACCAGGGGTGAACGAGCAGTACTTC. Protein: CASSLVPGVNEQYF.

The J gene is TRBJ1-1, the V gene TRBV2; D gene ambiguous. The CDR3 loop spans 11 amino acids. Germline CDR1 SNHLY, CDR2 FYNNEI. Trimming took 9 bases from V and 1 from J, leaving 6 bases between them. The CDR3 DNA is TGTGCCAGTAGACAGAACACTGAAGCTTTCTTT. It encodes CASRQNTEAFF.

The chain has TRBV5-5 and TRBJ2-5; TRBD1 aligns across 9 bases. The CDR3 spans 14 residues. CDR1 is SGHKS, CDR2 YYEKEE, per germline (reference sequence). Germline trimming cut 4 bases from V and 4 bases from J; bases unmatched to any gene: 5. CDR3 in DNA: TGTGCCAGCAGCCGCGGGACAGGGCTAGAGACCCAGTACTTC. Amino acids: CASSRGTGLETQYF.

The chain recombines TRBV4-3 with TRBJ1-2; 11 bases agree with TRBD1. CDR3 size: 15 residues. The ends lost 1 base at V and 8 bases at J; junction bases unmatched: 6. CDR1 is LGHNA and CDR2 is YSLEER in the germline V gene. The CDR3 is CASSQGGTGGKGYTF. CDR3 DNA: TGCGCCAGCAGCCAAGGCGGGACAGGGGGAAAGGGCTACACCTTC.

The rearrangement uses TRBV5-1 and TRBJ2-3; 7 bases agree with TRBD2. Germline V CDR1 and CDR2: SGHRS, YFSETQ. Trimming cost V 0 bases and J 3 bases; bases outside gene matches: 4. CDR3 length: 15 residues. CDR3 protein: CASSLVRGGTDTQYF. CDR3 nucleotide sequence: TGCGCCAGCAGCTTGGTTCGGGGAGGGACAGATACGCAGTATTTT. The full variable domain, rest sourced from reference TRBV5-1 and TRBJ2-3, is KAGVTQTPRYLIKTRGQQVTLSCSPISGHRSVSWYQQTPGQGLQFLFEYFSETQRNKGNFPGRFSGRQFSNSRSEMNVSTLELGDSALYLCASSLVRGGTDTQYFGPGTRLTVL.

This clone was detected once. J is TRBJ2-1 and V is TRBV23-1, with 7 nucleotides matching TRBD1. TRBV23-1 is marked as an open reading frame, function uncertain. With 2 bases clipped from V and 7 bases from J, the junction kept 14 bases outside the gene matches. The CDR3 loop spans 17 amino acids. The CDR3: CASSQQDRDRRINEQFF. CDR3 in DNA: TGCGCCAGCAGTCAACAAGACCGGGACAGAAGAATAAATGAGCAGTTCTTC.

This clone was detected only a few times. The chain has TRBV13 and TRBJ2-3; a possible D gene is TRBD2 (6 bases). Trimming pared 3 bases from V and 2 bases from J, leaving 9 bases between. The germline V gene has CDR1 PRHDT and CDR2 FYEKMQ (reference sequence). The CDR3 loop spans 14 amino acids. The CDR3 bases are TGTGCCAGCAGCTTTGGAGGGAACACAGATACGCAGTATTTT. It specifies CASSFGGNTDTQYF.

V and J are TRBV19 and TRBJ1-2; 7 bases agree with TRBD1. Germline assignment: CDR1 LNHDA and CDR2 SQIVND (reference sequence). Trimming at V came to 3 bases and at J to 2 bases, leaving 12 bases not matched to a gene. The CDR3 loop spans 17 amino acids. The CDR3 DNA follows: TGTGCCAGTAGTATTGGGGGACAGAATTTAGAAAACTATGGCTACACCTTC. Translating gives CASSIGGQNLENYGYTF.

The chain combines TRBV4-1 with TRBJ1-4, with 9 bases fitting TRBD1. Germline CDR1 reads MGHRA; CDR2 reads YSYEKL. V shed 0 bases and J 8 bases; nucleotides not matched to a gene: 4. The length of the CDR3 is 15 residues. The CDR3 loop is CASSQEGTGREKLFF. The DNA for the CDR3 is TGCGCCAGCAGCCAAGAGGGGACAGGGCGAGAAAAACTGTTTTTT.

The rearrangement uses TRBV27 and TRBJ1-2; possibly TRBD1 for D (5 bases). CDR1 is MNHEY, CDR2 SMNVEV, per germline (reference sequence). CDR3 length equals 15 residues. Deletions cut 0 bases from V and 6 bases from J, with 14 bases between. In DNA form, the CDR3 reads TGTGCCAGCAGTTTATCGAGGCAGGGAAGGAATGGCTACACCTTC. This gives the protein CASSLSRQGRNGYTF.

The chain joins TRBV27 to TRBJ1-2; 8 bases match TRBD1. The CDR3 totals 15 residues. In germline, CDR1 is MNHEY, CDR2 SMNVEV (reference sequence). The ends lost 4 bases at V and 8 bases at J; junction bases unmatched: 12. CDR3 region: CASSSGAGGADGYTF. CDR3 in DNA: TGTGCCAGCAGTTCAGGCGCAGGGGGCGCGGACGGCTACACCTTC.

V is TRBV6-1 and J is TRBJ2-4, with 8 bases matching TRBD1. Germline lookup yields CDR1 MNHNS and CDR2 SASEGT. The CDR3 is 15 amino acids. The ends lost 5 bases at V and 6 bases at J; junction bases unmatched: 9. The chain's CDR3 is CASSMDRVVGNIQYF. In DNA form, the CDR3 reads TGTGCCAGCAGTATGGACAGGGTAGTAGGAAACATTCAGTACTTC.

The chain links TRBV5-5 to TRBJ1-5; TRBD1 is a possible D gene (5 bases). Per the germline V gene, CDR1 is SGHKS and CDR2 is YYEKEE (reference sequence). The CDR3 runs 16 residues. With 1 base removed from V and 0 bases from J, the gap between germline ends came to 11 bases. The CDR3 loop is CASSLTARDSNQPQHF. In nucleotides, the CDR3 is TGTGCCAGCAGCTTGACGGCCAGGGATAGCAATCAGCCCCAGCATTTT.